Following are 15 T cell receptor beta chains from one sample sequenced in a study of blood T cell repertoires in COVID-19. Clones were read by immunoSEQ multiplex PCR, and TCRdb kept only the in-frame ones, dropping some. The data hold more than 120,000 clones, with around 86% observed a single time. Sequences were obtained from peripheral blood. The receptors come from a man in his fifties who had recovered from COVID-19.

V and J are TRBV9 and TRBJ2-7, with 9 bases fitting TRBD1. The CDR3 is 13 amino acids. The V gene's germline CDR1 is SGDLS and CDR2 YYNGEE. V shed 0 bases, J shed 5 bases, and the junction held 0 bases outside the gene matches. This chain's CDR3 is CASSVGTGDEQYF. The DNA of the CDR3 is TGTGCCAGCAGCGTAGGGACAGGGGACGAGCAGTACTTC. The complete variable domain, with remaining parts taken from reference TRBV9 and TRBJ2-7, reads DSGVTQTPKHLITATGQRVTLRCSPRSGDLSVYWYQQSLDQGLQFLIQYYNGEERAKGNILERFSAQQFPDLHSELNLSSLELGDSALYFCASSVGTGDEQYFGPGTRLTVT.

CDR3 region: CASSPSPGMAKNIQYF. In DNA form, the CDR3 reads TGCGCCAGCAGCCCCAGCCCAGGGATGGCCAAAAACATTCAGTACTTC. V is TRBV5-1 and J is TRBJ2-4; D is possibly TRBD1 (5 bases). Germline V gene lookup returns CDR1 SGHRS and CDR2 YFSETQ. Trimming stripped 4 bases from V and 1 base from J, with 15 bases between. The CDR3 covers 16 residues.

The V and J genes are TRBV2 and TRBJ2-7, with 8 bases identical to TRBD1. CDR1 and CDR2 (germline): SNHLY, FYNNEI. J was trimmed by 6 bases and V by 0 bases; bases with no gene match: 1. The CDR3 extends over 13 amino acids. The DNA for the CDR3 is TGTGCCAGCAGTGAAGCAGGACAGGGCGAGCAGTACTTC. Residues: CASSEAGQGEQYF.

V and J are TRBV4-1 and TRBJ2-2; 11 nucleotides match TRBD1. The germline CDR1 and CDR2 sequences are MGHRA and YSYEKL. The trim removed 1 base at V and 3 bases at J, leaving 1 base unmatched. The length of the CDR3 is 16 residues. The CDR3: CASSQGTGGDTGELFF. CDR3 in DNA: TGCGCCAGCAGCCAAGGGACAGGGGGCGACACCGGGGAGCTGTTTTTT.

The genes are TRBV29-1 and TRBJ1-1; perhaps TRBD1 as D (6 bases). This CDR3 region has 12 residues. Trimming removed 6 bases from V and 2 bases from J, with 10 bases in between. Germline V CDR1 and CDR2: SQVTM, ANQGSEA. Written as DNA, the CDR3 is TGCAGCGTCCAGGGACAAAACACTGAAGCTTTCTTT. Translated: CSVQGQNTEAFF.

The rearrangement links TRBV11-2 to TRBJ2-7; weak D call: TRBD1 (6 bases). The CDR3 totals 14 residues. V gave up 2 bases and J gave up 4 bases, with 12 bases separating them. Looked up from germline, CDR1 is SGHAT and CDR2 is FQNNGV. The CDR3 coding sequence is TGTGCCAGCAGCTTACCAGGGGTTCAGTACGAGCAGTACTTC. Amino acid sequence: CASSLPGVQYEQYF.

The chain carries TRBV11-3 and TRBJ1-3; the match to TRBD1 covers 9 bases. With V trimmed by 4 bases and J by 3 bases, 7 bases remained unmatched. Germline lookup yields CDR1 SGHNT and CDR2 YENEEA. This CDR3 comprises 16 residues. The chain's CDR3 is CASSYSGTGHGNTIYF. CDR3 DNA sequence: TGTGCCAGCAGCTATTCCGGGACAGGGCATGGAAACACCATATATTTT.

This clone was found once. The chain combines TRBV6-5 with TRBJ1-1; TRBD1 aligns across 10 bases. Germline loops: CDR1 MNHEY, CDR2 SVGAGI. The CDR3 extends over 16 amino acids. V lost 4 bases to trimming and J lost 0 bases; unmatched junction nucleotides: 5. The chain's CDR3 is CASSLSGQGMNTEAFF. The CDR3 DNA follows: TGTGCCAGCAGTTTATCGGGACAGGGGATGAACACTGAAGCTTTCTTT.

This sequence joins TRBV2 and TRBJ2-4; 10 bases line up with TRBD1. V shed 5 bases, J shed 0 bases, and the junction held 4 bases outside the gene matches. This CDR3 spans 16 amino acids. Germline V CDR1 and CDR2: SNHLY, FYNNEI. This chain's CDR3 is CASSTGTGVAKNIQYF. The CDR3 coding sequence is TGTGCCAGCAGTACCGGGACAGGGGTAGCCAAAAACATTCAGTACTTC.

V and J are TRBV5-1 and TRBJ2-1; 8 nucleotides align to TRBD1. The trim removed 2 bases at V and 4 bases at J, leaving 8 bases unmatched. Germline assignment: CDR1 SGHRS and CDR2 YFSETQ. The CDR3 is made up of 16 amino acids. The CDR3: CASSFLQGARYNEQFF. The CDR3 DNA reads TGCGCCAGCAGCTTTCTCCAGGGGGCGCGATACAATGAGCAGTTCTTC.

CDR3 region: CASSQDRTGRNTGELFF. CDR3 coding DNA: TGCGCCAGCAGCCAAGATCGGACAGGCAGGAACACCGGGGAGCTGTTTTTT. V is TRBV4-3 and J is TRBJ2-2, with 7 bases that match TRBD1. V was pared by 0 bases and J by 1 base, with 5 bases of the junction left unmatched. The CDR3 consists of 17 residues. Per the germline V gene, CDR1 is LGHNA and CDR2 is YSLEER.

The rearrangement links TRBV27 to TRBJ2-3; 9 positions match TRBD2. CDR3 length: 15 residues. Losses at the gene ends were 3 bases for V and 8 bases for J; bases not matched to a gene: 9. Germline V gene data show CDR1 as MNHEY and CDR2 as SMNVEV (reference sequence). Here the CDR3 reads CASSFSGLALSTQYF. Here the CDR3 DNA reads TGTGCCAGCAGTTTCTCGGGACTAGCTCTGAGTACGCAGTATTTT.

V usage is TRBV30 and J usage is TRBJ2-1, with D possibly matching TRBD2 (6 bases). Germline-derived CDR1 and CDR2 are GTSNPN and SVGIG (reference sequence). The CDR3 covers 13 residues. Trimming took off 4 bases at V and 0 bases at J, with 7 bases between the two ends. Written as DNA, the CDR3 is TGTGCCTGGACCGGGAGCTCCTACAATGAGCAGTTCTTC. Translation: CAWTGSSYNEQFF. The variable domain in full, completed from reference TRBV30 and TRBJ2-1, reads SQTIHQWPATLVQPVGSPLSLECTVEGTSNPNLYWYRQAAGRGLQLLFYSVGIGQISSEVPQNLSASRPQDRQFILSSKKLLLSDSGFYLCAWTGSSYNEQFFGPGTRLTVL.

The chain links TRBV9 to TRBJ2-1; 7 bases line up with TRBD2. The CDR3 is 18 amino acids. Germline CDR1 SGDLS, CDR2 YYNGEE. Trimming took 1 base from V and 3 from J; bases not matched to a gene: 13. This chain's CDR3 is CASSVSPGLADNYNEQFF. The CDR3 nucleotides are TGTGCCAGCAGCGTAAGTCCCGGGCTAGCGGACAACTACAATGAGCAGTTCTTC.

This chain connects TRBV7-9 to TRBJ2-2, with D possibly matching TRBD1 (6 bases). The CDR3 contains 16 residues. Trimming left V 0 bases short and J 6 bases short, with 14 bases between. Looked up from germline, CDR1 is SEHNR and CDR2 is FQNEAQ (reference sequence). CDR3 bases: TGTGCCAGCAGCTTAGCAACAGGGAAGGTCCCCGGGGAGCTGTTTTTT. Its protein product is CASSLATGKVPGELFF.